What follows describes a single T cell receptor beta chain. Its target is not known. With some 300,000 cells each, the CD8+ T cell subsets were individually sorted in triplicate. This record comes from a study of CXCR3-negative and CXCR3-positive naive CD8 T cells. General study findings and limits: Whereas both naive subsets had comparably high diversity, memory CD8+ cells had much lower diversity. Compared with CXCR3-negative naive cells, CXCR3-positive naive cells showed more hydrophobic TRB CDR3s.

The CDR3 is made up of 16 amino acids. TRB cDNA was prepared as libraries by UMI-labeled 5' RACE. TCRdb re-called the 5' RACE reads; every CDR3 protein appears as one record, without DNA. The sample's table shows more than 50,000 distinct CDR3 sequences. Material for sequencing was naive CXCR3- CD8+ T cells from blood. Noted subset: CD45RO-CCR7+CD27+CD95- naive CD8+ T cells lacking CXCR3 (TNR3-). This receptor was taken from a human donor in good health. Some clones in this sample may be carry-over from other donors' samples. V usage is TRBV12-3 or TRBV12-4 and J usage is TRBJ2-3; the D call from TCRdb, TRBD1, cannot be confirmed without DNA. The CDR3 loop reads CASGLRGADTTDTQYF.